The sequence of this TCR beta chain was determined in a study of blood T cell repertoires in COVID-19 (dated by TCRdb to the early 2020s). General notes on the study: The collaborator samples originated in the United States, Italy and Spain and spanned the acute and convalescent phases of COVID-19. The repertoires were released in a freely available public database meant as a resource for research on the immune response to SARS-CoV-2. Subjects who had been exposed to COVID-19, were actively infected with it, or had recovered from it provided the deeply sampled blood TCRbeta repertoires that made up the dataset. The prospective study material was composed of cDNA or gDNA derived from T cells, B-cell-depleted T cells, or PBMCs. Where available, HLA class I and class II types were obtained from metadata supplied by the sample provider rather than from assay-based typing. Samples were obtained from the ongoing ImmuneRACE study (first 160 participants) and from 1,254 subjects provided by 6 global collaborators. A de-identified subject ID, COVID-19 status, age in years and sex were almost always included in the sample metadata. Broader findings and caveats from the paper: The amount of clinical and demographic metadata varied by source and participant and was provided uncurated.

Points on this clone: It lacks a known antigen. No quality values exist for individual bases; no much larger clone is one base distant.

The junction shows trimming of 1 base on V and 15 bases on J, and the gene matches do not reach 8 bases of it. From the cysteine through the phenylalanine, the CDR3 covers 14 amino acids. Kept here is only the CDR3 DNA, which spans 42 bases and is read in frame from base 1. CDR1 and CDR2 were assigned from the germline V gene as SGHTA and FQGNSA. At one collaborating source in Seattle, patients were enrolled during active infection and were followed longitudinally through the course of disease. Whole blood was collected in K2EDTA tubes by collaborating institutions according to the institutions' own protocols. For TCRbeta analysis, collaborators shipped samples as frozen whole blood, isolated PBMCs, or DNA extracted from either of those sample types. The immunoSEQ Assay, a bias-controlled multiplex PCR, was used to amplify TCRbeta CDR3 regions from genomic DNA. Under the source paper's analysis protocol: The number of nucleated cells in each sample was estimated from the amplification of reference gene primers within the assay. Sequence reads were collapsed and filtered to measure the absolute abundance of every unique TCRbeta CDR3 rearrangement. For each sample, productive Simpson clonality was calculated as the square root of Simpson's diversity index over productive rearrangements. The table was pulled from immuneACCESS by TCRdb, which kept in-frame rearrangements only. Such tables lose some clones; where checked, under half of the loss comes from unresolved V genes, and the rest has no known cause. V and J calls and clone size are those listed in that table; D and trimming were worked out from the DNA. This sample lists 150,000 to 180,000 clones; around 85% were detected once. The top ten hold approximately 0.6% of the sample.

Sequencing was done on a sample of peripheral blood. This clonotype was obtained from a man in his sixties with COVID-19, enrolled during active disease. Recombination linked TRBV7-2 to TRBJ2-1, and TRBD2 aligns with 11 junction nucleotides. The nucleotide sequence reads as follows: TGTGCCAGCAGCTTAGTAAGCCTAGCGGGGGGCTCGTTCTTC. It encodes CASSLVSLAGGSFF.